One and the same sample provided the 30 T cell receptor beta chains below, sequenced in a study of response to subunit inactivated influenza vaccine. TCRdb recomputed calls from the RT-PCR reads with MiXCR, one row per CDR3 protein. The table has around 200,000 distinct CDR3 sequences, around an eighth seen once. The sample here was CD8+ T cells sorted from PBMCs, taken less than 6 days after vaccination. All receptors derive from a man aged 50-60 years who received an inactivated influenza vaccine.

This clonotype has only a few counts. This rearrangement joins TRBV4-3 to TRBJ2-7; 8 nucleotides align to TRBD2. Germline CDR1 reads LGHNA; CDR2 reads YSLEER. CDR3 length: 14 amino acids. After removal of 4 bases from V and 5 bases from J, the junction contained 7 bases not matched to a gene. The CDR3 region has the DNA TGCGCCAGCAGCCCTGGACTAGCTAACGACGAGCAGTACTTC. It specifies CASSPGLANDEQYF.

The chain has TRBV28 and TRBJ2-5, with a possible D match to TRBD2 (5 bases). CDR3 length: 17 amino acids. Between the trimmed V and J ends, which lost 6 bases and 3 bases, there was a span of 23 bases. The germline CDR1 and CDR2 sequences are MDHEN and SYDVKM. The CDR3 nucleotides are TGTGCCAGCAGCCCTCCTTGGGTTGATAGCGAGAAAGAGACCCAGTACTTC. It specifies CASSPPWVDSEKETQYF.

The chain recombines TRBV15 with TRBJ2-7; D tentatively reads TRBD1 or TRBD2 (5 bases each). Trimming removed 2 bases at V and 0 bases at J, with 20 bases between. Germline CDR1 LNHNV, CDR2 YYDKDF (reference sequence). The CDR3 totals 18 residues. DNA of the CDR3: TGTGCCACCAGCAGATCCGGGGACGGCCGTTTGAGCTCCTACGAGCAGTACTTC. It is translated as CATSRSGDGRLSSYEQYF.

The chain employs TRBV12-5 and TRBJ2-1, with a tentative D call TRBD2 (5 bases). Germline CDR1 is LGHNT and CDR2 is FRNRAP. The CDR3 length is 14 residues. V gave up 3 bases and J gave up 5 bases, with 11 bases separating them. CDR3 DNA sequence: TGTGCTAGTGGTTTAGGCGGGCCGAACAATGAGCAGTTCTTC. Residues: CASGLGGPNNEQFF. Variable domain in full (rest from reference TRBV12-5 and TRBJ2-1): DARVTQTPRHKVTEMGQEVTMRCQPILGHNTVFWYRQTMMQGLELLAYFRNRAPLDDSGMPKDRFSAEMPDATLATLKIQPSEPRDSAVYFCASGLGGPNNEQFFGPGTRLTVL.

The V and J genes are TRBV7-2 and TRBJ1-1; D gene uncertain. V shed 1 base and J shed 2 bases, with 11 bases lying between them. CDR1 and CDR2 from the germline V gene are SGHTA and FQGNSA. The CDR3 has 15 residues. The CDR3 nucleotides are TGTGCCAGCAGCTTAGGGGCAGACCTTAACACTGAAGCTTTCTTT. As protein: CASSLGADLNTEAFF.

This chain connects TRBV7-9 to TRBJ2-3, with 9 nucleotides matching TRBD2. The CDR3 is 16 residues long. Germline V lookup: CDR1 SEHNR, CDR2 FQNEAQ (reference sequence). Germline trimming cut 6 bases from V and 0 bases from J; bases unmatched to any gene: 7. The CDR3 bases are TGTGCCAGCAGACCGAGTAGCGGGAGAAGCACAGATACGCAGTATTTT. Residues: CASRPSSGRSTDTQYF. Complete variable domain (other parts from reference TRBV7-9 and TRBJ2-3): DTGVSQNPRHKITKRGQNVTFRCDPISEHNRLYWYRQTLGQGPEFLTYFQNEAQLEKSRLLSDRFSAERPKGSFSTLEIQRTEQGDSAMYLCASRPSSGRSTDTQYFGPGTRLTVL.

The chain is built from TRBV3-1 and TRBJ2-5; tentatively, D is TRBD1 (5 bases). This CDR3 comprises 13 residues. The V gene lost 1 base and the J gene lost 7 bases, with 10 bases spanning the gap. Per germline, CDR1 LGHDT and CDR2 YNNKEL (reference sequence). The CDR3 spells CASSQAITGTQYF. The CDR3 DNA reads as TGTGCCAGCAGCCAAGCAATCACAGGGACCCAGTACTTC.

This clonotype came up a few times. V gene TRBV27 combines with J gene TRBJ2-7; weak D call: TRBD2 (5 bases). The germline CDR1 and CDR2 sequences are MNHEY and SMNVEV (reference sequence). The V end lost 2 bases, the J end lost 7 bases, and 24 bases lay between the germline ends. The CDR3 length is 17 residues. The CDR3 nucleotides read TGTGCCAGCAGTTTACTCGGACCCCATCGGGGTTGGTCGGAGCAGTACTTC. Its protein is CASSLLGPHRGWSEQYF.

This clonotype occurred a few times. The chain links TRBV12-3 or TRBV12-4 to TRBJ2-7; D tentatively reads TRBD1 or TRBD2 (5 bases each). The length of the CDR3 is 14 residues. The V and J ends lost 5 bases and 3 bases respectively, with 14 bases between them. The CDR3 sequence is CASSQPGPVYEQYF. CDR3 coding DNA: TGTGCCAGCAGTCAGCCGGGACCGGTCTACGAGCAGTACTTC.

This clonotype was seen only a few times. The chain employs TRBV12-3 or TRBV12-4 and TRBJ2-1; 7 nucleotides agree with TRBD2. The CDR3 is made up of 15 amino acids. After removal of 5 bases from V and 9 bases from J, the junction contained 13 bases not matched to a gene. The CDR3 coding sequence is TGTGCCAGCAGTCCCTCGCGCGGGAGAGCGGGTGAGCAGTTCTTC. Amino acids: CASSPSRGRAGEQFF.

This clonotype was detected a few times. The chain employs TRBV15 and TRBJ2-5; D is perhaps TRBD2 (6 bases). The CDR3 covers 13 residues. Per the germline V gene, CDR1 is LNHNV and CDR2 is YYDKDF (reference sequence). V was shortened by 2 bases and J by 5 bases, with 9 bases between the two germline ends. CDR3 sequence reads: CATSRSRGETQYF. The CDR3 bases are TGTGCCACCAGCAGAAGCCGGGGGGAGACCCAGTACTTC.

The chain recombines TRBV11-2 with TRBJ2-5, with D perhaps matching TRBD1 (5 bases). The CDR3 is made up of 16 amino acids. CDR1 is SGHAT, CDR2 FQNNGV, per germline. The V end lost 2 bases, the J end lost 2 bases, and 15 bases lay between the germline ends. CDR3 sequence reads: CASSLNPQALQETQYF. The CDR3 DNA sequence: TGTGCCAGCAGCTTAAACCCACAGGCATTGCAAGAGACCCAGTACTTC.

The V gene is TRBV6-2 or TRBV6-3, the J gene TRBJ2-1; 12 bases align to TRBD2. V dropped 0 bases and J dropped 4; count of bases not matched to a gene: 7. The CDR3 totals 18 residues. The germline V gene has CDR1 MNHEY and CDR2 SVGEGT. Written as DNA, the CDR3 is TGTGCCAGCAGTTACTCGATGCTAGCGGGGGGGGCGTACAATGAGCAGTTCTTC. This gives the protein CASSYSMLAGGAYNEQFF.

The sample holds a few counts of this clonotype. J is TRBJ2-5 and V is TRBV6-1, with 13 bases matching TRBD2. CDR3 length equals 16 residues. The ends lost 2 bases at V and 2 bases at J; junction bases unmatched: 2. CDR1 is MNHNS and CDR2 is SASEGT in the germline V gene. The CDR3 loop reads CASSEPGLAGQETQYF. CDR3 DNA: TGTGCCAGCAGTGAACCGGGACTAGCGGGACAAGAGACCCAGTACTTC.

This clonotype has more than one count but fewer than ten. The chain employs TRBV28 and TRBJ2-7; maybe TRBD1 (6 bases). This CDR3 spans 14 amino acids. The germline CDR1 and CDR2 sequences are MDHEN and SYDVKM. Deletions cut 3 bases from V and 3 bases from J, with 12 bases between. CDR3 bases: TGTGCCAGCAGTTTGTCAGGGGACGGCTACGAGCAGTACTTC. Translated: CASSLSGDGYEQYF.

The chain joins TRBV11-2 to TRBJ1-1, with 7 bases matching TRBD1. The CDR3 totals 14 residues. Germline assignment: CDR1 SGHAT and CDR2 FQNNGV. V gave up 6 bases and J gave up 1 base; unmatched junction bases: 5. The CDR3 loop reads CASRHRGPNTEAFF. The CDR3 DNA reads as TGTGCCAGCAGACACAGGGGACCGAACACTGAAGCTTTCTTT.

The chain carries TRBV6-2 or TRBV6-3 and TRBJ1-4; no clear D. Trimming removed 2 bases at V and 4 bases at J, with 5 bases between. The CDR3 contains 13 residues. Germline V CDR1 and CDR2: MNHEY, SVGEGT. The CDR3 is CASSYVRNEKLFF. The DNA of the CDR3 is TGTGCCAGCAGTTACGTCCGTAATGAAAAACTGTTTTTT.

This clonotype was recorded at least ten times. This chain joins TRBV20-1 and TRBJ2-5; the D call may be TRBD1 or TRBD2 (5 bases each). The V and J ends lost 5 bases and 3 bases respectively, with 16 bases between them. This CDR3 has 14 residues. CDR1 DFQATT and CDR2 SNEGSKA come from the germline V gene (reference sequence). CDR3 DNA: TGCAGTGCTGACTCGGGGCAGGGTGAAGAGACCCAGTACTTC. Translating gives CSADSGQGEETQYF.

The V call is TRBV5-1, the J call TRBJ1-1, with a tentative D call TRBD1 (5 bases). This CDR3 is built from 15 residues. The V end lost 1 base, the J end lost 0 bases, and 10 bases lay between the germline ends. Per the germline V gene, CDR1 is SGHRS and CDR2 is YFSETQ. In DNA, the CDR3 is TGCGCCAGCAGCTTGTCGGCAGGGATGAACACTGAAGCTTTCTTT. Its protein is CASSLSAGMNTEAFF.

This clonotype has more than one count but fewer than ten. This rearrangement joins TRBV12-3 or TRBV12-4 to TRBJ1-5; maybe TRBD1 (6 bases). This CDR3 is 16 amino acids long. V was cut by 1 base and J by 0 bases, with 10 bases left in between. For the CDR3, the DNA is TGTGCCAGCAGTTTAGAGGGCAGGGGTAGCAATCAGCCCCAGCATTTT. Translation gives CASSLEGRGSNQPQHF.

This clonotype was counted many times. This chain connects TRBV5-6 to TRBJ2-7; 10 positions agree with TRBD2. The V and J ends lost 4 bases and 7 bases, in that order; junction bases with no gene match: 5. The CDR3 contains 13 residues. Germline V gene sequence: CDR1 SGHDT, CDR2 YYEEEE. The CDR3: CASSPGTSVEQYF. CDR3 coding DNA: TGTGCCAGCAGCCCCGGGACTAGCGTAGAGCAGTACTTC.

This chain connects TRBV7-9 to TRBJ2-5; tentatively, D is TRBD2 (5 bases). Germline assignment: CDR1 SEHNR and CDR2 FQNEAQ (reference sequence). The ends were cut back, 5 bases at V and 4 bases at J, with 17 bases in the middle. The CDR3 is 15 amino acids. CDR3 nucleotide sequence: TGTGCCAGCAGCGCCAAACAGAAACGGGGAGAGACCCAGTACTTC. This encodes CASSAKQKRGETQYF.

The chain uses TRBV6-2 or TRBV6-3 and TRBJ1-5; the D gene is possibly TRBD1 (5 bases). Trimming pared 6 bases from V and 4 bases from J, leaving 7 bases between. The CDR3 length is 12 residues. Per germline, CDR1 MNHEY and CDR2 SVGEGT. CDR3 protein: CASRRGNQPQHF. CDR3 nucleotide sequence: TGTGCCAGCAGGAGGGGAAATCAGCCCCAGCATTTT.

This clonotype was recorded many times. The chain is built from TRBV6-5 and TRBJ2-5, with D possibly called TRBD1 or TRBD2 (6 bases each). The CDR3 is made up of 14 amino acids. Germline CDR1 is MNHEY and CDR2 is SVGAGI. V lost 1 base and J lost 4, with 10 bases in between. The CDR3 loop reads CASSYFRGGETQYF. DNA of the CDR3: TGTGCCAGCAGTTACTTCAGGGGAGGAGAGACCCAGTACTTC.

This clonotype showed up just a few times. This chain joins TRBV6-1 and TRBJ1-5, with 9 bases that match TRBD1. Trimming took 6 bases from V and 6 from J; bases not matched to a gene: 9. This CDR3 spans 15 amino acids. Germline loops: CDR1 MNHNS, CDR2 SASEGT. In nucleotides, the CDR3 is TGTGCCAGCAGCCAGGACAGGGGACAGACTCAGCCCCAGCATTTT. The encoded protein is CASSQDRGQTQPQHF.

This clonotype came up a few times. CDR3 residues: CASSLVRGASEAFF. CDR3 sequence (DNA): TGCGCCAGCAGCTTGGTACGGGGGGCAAGTGAAGCTTTCTTT. This chain connects TRBV5-1 to TRBJ1-1, with D tentatively TRBD1 (6 bases). With 0 bases removed from V and 7 bases from J, the gap between germline ends came to 13 bases. The CDR3 consists of 14 residues. The germline V gene has CDR1 SGHRS and CDR2 YFSETQ.

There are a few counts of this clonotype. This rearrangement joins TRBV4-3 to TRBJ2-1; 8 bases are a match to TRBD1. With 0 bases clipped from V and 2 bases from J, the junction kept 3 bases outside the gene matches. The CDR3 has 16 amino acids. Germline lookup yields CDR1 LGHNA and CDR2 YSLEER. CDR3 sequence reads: CASSQEDRVAYNEQFF. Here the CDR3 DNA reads TGCGCCAGCAGCCAAGAGGACAGGGTGGCCTACAATGAGCAGTTCTTC.

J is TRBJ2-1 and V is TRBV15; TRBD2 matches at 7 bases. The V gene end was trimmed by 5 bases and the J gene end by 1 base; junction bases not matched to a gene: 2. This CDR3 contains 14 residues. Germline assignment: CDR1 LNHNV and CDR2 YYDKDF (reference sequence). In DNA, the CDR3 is TGTGCCACCAGCCCGGGAGGTTCCTACAATGAGCAGTTCTTC. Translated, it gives CATSPGGSYNEQFF. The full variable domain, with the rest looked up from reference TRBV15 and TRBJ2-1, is DAMVIQNPRYQVTQFGKPVTLSCSQTLNHNVMYWYQQKSSQAPKLLFHYYDKDFNNEADTPDNFQSRRPNTSFCFLDIRSPGLGDTAMYLCATSPGGSYNEQFFGPGTRLTVL.

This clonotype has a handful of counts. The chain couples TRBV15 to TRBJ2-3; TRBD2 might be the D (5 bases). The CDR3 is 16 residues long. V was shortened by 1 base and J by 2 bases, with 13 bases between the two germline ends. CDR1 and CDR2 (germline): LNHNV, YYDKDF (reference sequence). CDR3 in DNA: TGTGCCACCAGCAGAGGCCCGGGGAGCTCCACAGATACGCAGTATTTT. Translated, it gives CATSRGPGSSTDTQYF.

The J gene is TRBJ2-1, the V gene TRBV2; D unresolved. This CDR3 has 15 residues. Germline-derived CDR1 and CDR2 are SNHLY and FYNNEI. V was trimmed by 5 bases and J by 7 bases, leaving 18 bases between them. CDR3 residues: CASSTDPSSGNEQFF. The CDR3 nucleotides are TGTGCCAGCAGTACTGACCCCTCCTCCGGGAATGAGCAGTTCTTC. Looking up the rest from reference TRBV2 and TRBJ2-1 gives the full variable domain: EPEVTQTPSHQVTQMGQEVILRCVPISNHLYFYWYRQILGQKVEFLVSFYNNEISEKSEIFDDQFSVERPDGSNFTLKIRSTKLEDSAMYFCASSTDPSSGNEQFFGPGTRLTVL.